These T cell receptor beta chains were read from a single sample in a study of cytomegalovirus exposure and HLA in healthy donors. The table came from immunoSEQ multiplex PCR; TCRdb's copy has only in-frame clones and leaves some out. The listing contains 200,000 to 250,000 clones. Sequenced: PBMCs. The receptor source for this set is a woman aged 25 to 39 in good health and CMV-seropositive. The CDR3 runs from the conserved cysteine through the conserved F or W. D genes are given only for firm matches.

d_gene,j_gene,v_gene,CDR3nt,CDR3aa
-,TRBJ2-7,TRBV6-1,TGTGCCAGCAGTGAAGCAGACAGGCCACTCTCCTACGAGCAGTACTTC,CASSEADRPLSYEQYF
-,TRBJ1-5,TRBV30,TGTGCCTGGGACAGTGGGGGCAATCAGCCCCAGCATTTT,CAWDSGGNQPQHF
-,TRBJ1-5,TRBV13,TGTGCCAGCAGTTCCCGGTCACTACAACAGCCCCAGCATTTT,CASSSRSLQQPQHF
TRBD2,TRBJ2-3,TRBV28,TGTGCCACCCAAACCGGACTAGCGGGAAGCACAGATACGCAGTATTTT,CATQTGLAGSTDTQYF
TRBD1,TRBJ2-4,TRBV18,TGTGCCAGCTCCCCTGCCCCGGACAGGGGGCGTCTTTACATTCAGTACTTC,CASSPAPDRGRLYIQYF
-,TRBJ2-1,TRBV27,TGTGCCAGCAGCTCCCCCAGGTATGAGCAGTTCTTC,CASSSPRYEQFF
-,TRBJ1-1,TRBV4-1,TGCGCCAGCAGCCAAGATCGCAGGGGCACTGAAGCTTTCTTT,CASSQDRRGTEAFF
-,TRBJ1-4,TRBV11-2,TGTGCCAGCAGCATAGGGACAAGGAGAAAGGAAAAACTGTTTTTT,CASSIGTRRKEKLFF
-,TRBJ1-4,TRBV4-2,TGTGCCAGCAGCCAAGCGAGGGAAGAAAAACTGTTTTTT,CASSQAREEKLFF
-,TRBJ2-2,TRBV7-2,TGTGCCAGCAGTCCGGTGATTGGGGAGCTGTTTTTT,CASSPVIGELFF
-,TRBJ2-7,TRBV28,TGTGCCAGCAGTTTATTGACTTCCGTCTACGAGCAGTACTTC,CASSLLTSVYEQYF
-,TRBJ2-3,TRBV14,TGTGCCAGCAGCCAAGCACTAGCTAGCACAGATACGCAGTATTTT,CASSQALASTDTQYF
TRBD1,TRBJ2-5,TRBV5-8,TGTGCCAGCAGCTTGGGACCCACAGGGGTAGGCCACCAAGAGACCCAGTACTTC,CASSLGPTGVGHQETQYF
-,TRBJ2-7,TRBV5-1,TGCGCCAGCAGCCCAATGGGGGGGCCCTACGAGCAGTACTTC,CASSPMGGPYEQYF
-,TRBJ1-2,TRBV9,TGTGCCAGCAGCGTAGCGGTGCATGGCTACACCTTC,CASSVAVHGYTF
-,TRBJ2-7,TRBV2,TGTGCCAGCATCTATGCTTCCAAGGAGCAGTACTTC,CASIYASKEQYF
-,TRBJ1-1,TRBV4-3,TGCGCCAGCAGCCAAATATCGAGACTTGGCACTGAAGCTTTCTTT,CASSQISRLGTEAFF
TRBD2,TRBJ2-2,TRBV5-4,TGTGCCAGCAGCTTAGCAGCGGGAGTGGCCGGGGAGCTGTTTTTT,CASSLAAGVAGELFF
TRBD2,TRBJ2-1,TRBV10-3,TGTGCCATCAGTGAGAGGGGGGGGGCTAGCGGGAAGAATGAGCAGTTCTTC,CAISERGGASGKNEQFF
-,TRBJ2-1,TRBV16,TGTGCCAGCAGCCCACAAGCAGGGTCCTACAATGAGCAGTTCTTC,CASSPQAGSYNEQFF
-,TRBJ1-1,TRBV11-2,TGTGCCAGCAGCGGTACAGGGAGAGCTTTCTTT,CASSGTGRAFF
TRBD2,TRBJ2-2,TRBV27,TGTGCCAGCAGTCAAACCTTCCTTAGGGCGGGAGGGAAAACCGGGGAGCTGTTTTTT,CASSQTFLRAGGKTGELFF
-,TRBJ1-1,TRBV9,TGTGCCAGCAGCGGAGGTCCGGGGGTCGCTGAAGCTTTCTTT,CASSGGPGVAEAFF
TRBD1,TRBJ2-2,TRBV19,TGTGCCAGTAGTCGCACAGGGGGCACGGCCGGGGAGCTGTTTTTT,CASSRTGGTAGELFF
TRBD1,TRBJ1-2,TRBV2,TGTGCCAGCAGTCCCGGACAGGGGGCCCACTATGGCTACACCTTC,CASSPGQGAHYGYTF
-,TRBJ2-5,TRBV5-1,TGCGCCAGCAGCGGATCGGGACTTCCTAAAGAGACCCAGTACTTC,CASSGSGLPKETQYF